This TCR beta chain came from a study of human T cells and chemical hapten exposure. The overall study: Sensitization employed 2% DPC on about 2 cm by about 2 cm of upper inner arm skin. Variation in per-sample TCR yields came mainly from small pooled library volume differences.

TCRdb re-called the RACE reads through MiXCR, storing one row per CDR3 protein. Here the sample spans some 380,000 distinct CDR3 sequences, about 4.8% being singletons. The germline V and J ends were trimmed by 6 bases and 5 bases, with 16 bases remaining between them. CDR1 is ENHRY, CDR2 SYGVKD, per germline. The CDR3 runs 14 residues. As to time point: patch test 1, 2 weeks after DPC sensitization. Treatment noted: therapeutic diphenylcyclopropenone sensitization with weekly scalp DPC. This clonotype has ten or more counts. Sequences were derived from whole blood, sampled in connection with sensitization to the hapten diphenylcyclopropenone (DPC). This TCR was sampled from a woman aged 50 to 65 with alopecia areata. Some clones in this sample may be carry-over from other donors' samples. This chain connects TRBV10-3 to TRBJ2-5; D possibly corresponds to TRBD1 (7 bases). CDR3 loop: CAISPRGTEETQYF. The CDR3 nucleotides are TGTGCCATCAGCCCTCGGGGGACAGAGGAGACCCAGTACTTC.